Detailed here is one T cell receptor (beta chain). The CDR3 contains 14 residues. In germline, CDR1 is LNHDA, CDR2 SQIVND (reference sequence). The ends were cut back, 3 bases at V and 0 bases at J, with 9 bases in the middle. RNA transcripts provided the template for amplifying TCR beta CDR3 regions. The first-round RT-PCR employed HTBI primers together with the Qiagen OneStep RT-PCR kit. A multiplex PCR was then performed as the second round. TCRdb reanalysed the multiplex PCR reads using MiXCR and keeps one entry per CDR3 protein. The sample includes 350,000 to 400,000 distinct CDR3 sequences, 15% to 20% of them seen just once. This record belongs to a study of Graves' ophthalmopathy and Graves' hyperthyroidism.

Sequenced input: peripheral blood. The receptor was isolated from a woman aged 18-29 years with Graves' ophthalmopathy. This chain uses TRBV19 with TRBJ2-7; no firm D call. CDR3: CASSILLNSYEQYF. CDR3 nucleotides: TGTGCCAGTAGTATCTTGTTGAACTCCTACGAGCAGTACTTC.